This is a list of T cell receptor beta chains from one sample in a study of cytomegalovirus exposure and HLA in healthy donors. Sequencing was performed with immunoSEQ multiplex PCR; in TCRdb, only in-frame clones are kept and a portion is missing. The data show 150,000 or so clones, with about 74% seen just once and 4.3% held by the top ten. Sequencing was done on a sample of PBMCs. The receptors derive from a man between 18 and 29 years old in good health and CMV-seropositive. The CDR3 runs from the conserved cysteine through the conserved F or W. The D gene is left open where the match is weak. Expanded clones get a size class; other rows say once, few or many, or leave the size out.

d_gene | j_gene | abundance | v_gene | CDR3nt | CDR3aa
NA | TRBJ1-3 | NA | TRBV18 | TGTGCCAGCTCACCACCGGGGGCCCGGGGAACCGGAAACACCATATATTTT | CASSPPGARGTGNTIYF
NA | TRBJ1-1 | NA | TRBV7-2 | TGTGCCAGCAGCTGGGGGGGTAGGGCTTTCTTT | CASSWGGRAFF
NA | TRBJ2-2 | NA | TRBV5-1 | TGCGCCAGCAGCTTGGAGCGACAGACCGGGGAGCTGTTTTTT | CASSLERQTGELFF
NA | TRBJ1-3 | NA | TRBV11-2 | TGTGCCAGCAGCTTAGAAGGAACACAGAACTCTGGAAACACCATATATTTT | CASSLEGTQNSGNTIYF
NA | TRBJ1-2 | NA | TRBV28 | TGTGCCAGCAGTTCCAATCCTTGGAGCTATGGCTACACCTTC | CASSSNPWSYGYTF
TRBD1 | TRBJ2-3 | NA | TRBV2 | TGTGCCGGACTGACAGGGAGCACAGATACGCAGTATTTT | CAGLTGSTDTQYF
TRBD1 | TRBJ1-5 | once | TRBV10-3 | TGTGCCATCAGTGAGTTTCCAGGGGACAGGCCCCAGCATTTT | CAISEFPGDRPQHF
NA | TRBJ2-7 | once | TRBV5-4 | TGTGCCAGCAGCCCTAAGATGAGCCCCGAGCAGTACTTC | CASSPKMSPEQYF
TRBD1 | TRBJ1-5 | few | TRBV2 | TGTGCCAGCAGTGTTGGTACAGGGGGTCAGCCCCAGCATTTT | CASSVGTGGQPQHF
NA | TRBJ2-5 | NA | TRBV2 | TGTGCCAGCAGTGAAGAGGTGGGCCGGGAGACCCAGTACTTC | CASSEEVGRETQYF